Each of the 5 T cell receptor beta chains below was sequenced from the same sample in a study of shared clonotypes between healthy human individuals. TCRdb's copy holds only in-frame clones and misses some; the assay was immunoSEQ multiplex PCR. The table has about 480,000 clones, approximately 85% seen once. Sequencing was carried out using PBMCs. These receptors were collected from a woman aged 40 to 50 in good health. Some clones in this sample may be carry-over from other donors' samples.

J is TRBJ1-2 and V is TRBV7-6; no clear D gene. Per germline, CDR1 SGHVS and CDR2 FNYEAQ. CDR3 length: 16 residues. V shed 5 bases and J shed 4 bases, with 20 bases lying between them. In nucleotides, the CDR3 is TGTGCCAGCAGCCAGGTGGGCAGCTCCTATCCCTATGGCTACACCTTC. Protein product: CASSQVGSSYPYGYTF.

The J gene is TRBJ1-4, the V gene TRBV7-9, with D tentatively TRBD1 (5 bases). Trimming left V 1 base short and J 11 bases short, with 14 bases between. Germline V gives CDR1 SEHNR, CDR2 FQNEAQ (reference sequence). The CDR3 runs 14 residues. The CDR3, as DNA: TGTGCCAGCAGCTTAGGCGGTTTGGCAGGGAAACTGTTTTTT. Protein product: CASSLGGLAGKLFF.

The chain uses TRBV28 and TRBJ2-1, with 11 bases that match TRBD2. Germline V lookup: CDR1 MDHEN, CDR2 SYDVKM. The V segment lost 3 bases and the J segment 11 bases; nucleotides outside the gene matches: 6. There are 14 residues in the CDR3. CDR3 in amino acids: CASSLPTSGIKQFF. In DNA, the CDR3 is TGTGCCAGCAGTTTGCCGACTAGCGGGATAAAGCAGTTCTTC.

The CDR3 nucleotides are TGCGCCAAAATCAGCGGGACCGCGATCAACTATGGCTACACCTTC. Translated: CAKISGTAINYGYTF. The genes are TRBV5-1 and TRBJ1-2; D is possibly TRBD1 (5 bases). This CDR3 comprises 15 residues. V was shortened by 9 bases and J by 2 bases, with 20 bases between the two germline ends. CDR1 and CDR2 from the germline V gene are SGHRS and YFSETQ.

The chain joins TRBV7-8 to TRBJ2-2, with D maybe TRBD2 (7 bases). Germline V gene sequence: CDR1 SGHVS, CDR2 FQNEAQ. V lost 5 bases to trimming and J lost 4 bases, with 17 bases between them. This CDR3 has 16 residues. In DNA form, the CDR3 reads TGTGCCAGCAGCCTAGGGGGGGGACACCTCACCGGGGAGCTGTTTTTT. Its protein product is CASSLGGGHLTGELFF.